These 2 T cell receptor beta chains were sequenced from one sample in a study of shared clonotypes between healthy human individuals. Some clones are missing from TCRdb's copy, which holds only in-frame ones; the method was immunoSEQ multiplex PCR. The data show about 580,000 clones, roughly 98% seen once. CD45RO-negative, CCR7-selected cells formed the naive CD8 fraction, which excluded terminally differentiated effector memory CD45RA+ cells. Sequences were obtained from naive CD8+ T cells sorted from blood. The receptors come from a man younger than 40 in good health.

The chain couples TRBV9 to TRBJ2-7, with a weak D call TRBD2 (6 bases). V was cut by 4 bases and J by 2 bases, with 13 bases left in between. The CDR3 has 14 amino acids. CDR1 is SGDLS and CDR2 is YYNGEE in the germline V gene. The CDR3 region has the DNA TGTGCCAGCAGCCCTGGGACTGGCGCCTACGAGCAGTACTTC. This sequence encodes CASSPGTGAYEQYF.

Concerning this clone: At the DNA level, this CDR3 is encoded by other sequences in the same sample as well. The chain recombines TRBV7-9 with TRBJ2-7, with 7 positions matching TRBD1. V lost 5 bases to trimming and J lost 3 bases; unmatched junction nucleotides: 4. Germline V gene data show CDR1 as SEHNR and CDR2 as FQNEAQ (reference sequence). This CDR3 contains 13 residues. The CDR3 region has the DNA TGTGCCAGCAGCCGCCGGGACAGCTACGAGCAGTACTTC. Translating it yields CASSRRDSYEQYF.